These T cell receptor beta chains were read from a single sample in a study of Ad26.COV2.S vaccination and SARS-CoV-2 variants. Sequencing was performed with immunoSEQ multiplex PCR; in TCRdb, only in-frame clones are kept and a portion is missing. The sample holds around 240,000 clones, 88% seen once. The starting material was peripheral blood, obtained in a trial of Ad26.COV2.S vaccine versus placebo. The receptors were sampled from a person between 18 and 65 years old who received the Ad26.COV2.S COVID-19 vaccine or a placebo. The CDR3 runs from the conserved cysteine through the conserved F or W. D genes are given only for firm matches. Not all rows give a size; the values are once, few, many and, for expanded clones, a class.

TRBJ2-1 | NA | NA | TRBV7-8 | TGTGCCAGCTGGAGCCACAATGAGCAGTTCTTC | CASWSHNEQFF
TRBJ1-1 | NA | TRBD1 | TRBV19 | TGTGCCAGTAGTGCGGGGACAGGAACAACTGAAGCTTTCTTT | CASSAGTGTTEAFF
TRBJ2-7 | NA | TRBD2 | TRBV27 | TGTGCCAGCAGTGTTAGCGGGGCCTCCTACGAGCAGTACTTC | CASSVSGASYEQYF
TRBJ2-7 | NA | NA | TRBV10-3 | TGTGCCATCAGTGCAGTACAGCTATCCTACGAGCAGTACTTC | CAISAVQLSYEQYF
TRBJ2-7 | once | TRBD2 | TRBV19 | TGTGCCAGTAGATCGATAGCGGGGCCATACGAGCAGTACTTC | CASRSIAGPYEQYF
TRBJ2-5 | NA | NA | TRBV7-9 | TGTGCCAGCAGCGAACAGGTTTACCAAGAGACCCAGTACTTC | CASSEQVYQETQYF
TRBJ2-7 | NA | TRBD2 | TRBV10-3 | TGTGCCATCAGTGGCCCGGGAGGTCAGTACTTC | CAISGPGGQYF
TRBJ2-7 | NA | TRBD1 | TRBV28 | TGTGCCAGCAGTCCGGACAGGGGACTCTCCTACGAGCAGTACTTC | CASSPDRGLSYEQYF
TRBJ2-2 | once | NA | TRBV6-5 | TGTGCCAGCATTAACGCGAACACCGGGGAGCTGTTTTTT | CASINANTGELFF
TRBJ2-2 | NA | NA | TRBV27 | TGTGCCCCAGGGGGGGCGGGGAACACCGGGGAGCTGTTTTTT | CAPGGAGNTGELFF
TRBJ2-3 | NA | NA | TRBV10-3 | TGTGCCATCAGTGAGTCGTTGGGCCCGTCCGGCACAGATACGCAGTATTTT | CAISESLGPSGTDTQYF
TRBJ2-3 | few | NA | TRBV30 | TGTGCCTGGAGTGTACAGGTAAACACAGATACGCAGTATTTT | CAWSVQVNTDTQYF
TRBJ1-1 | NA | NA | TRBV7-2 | TGTGCCAGCAGCTTACGGGAGCGAAACACTGAAGCTTTCTTT | CASSLRERNTEAFF
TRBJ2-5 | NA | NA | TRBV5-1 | TGCGCCAGCAGCCTTACTCGCGGGGCGGGAGAGACCCAGTACTTC | CASSLTRGAGETQYF
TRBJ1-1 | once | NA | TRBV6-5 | TGTGCCAGCAGTCCCTCGGACCTACGAACGACTGAAGCTTTCTTT | CASSPSDLRTTEAFF
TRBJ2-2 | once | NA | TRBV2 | TGTGCCAGCAGTGAAATTATCACCGGGGAGCTGTTTTTT | CASSEIITGELFF
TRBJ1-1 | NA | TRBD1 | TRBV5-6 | TGTGCCAGCAGCCAACCGGGACAGGGGGGGAACACTGAAGCTTTCTTT | CASSQPGQGGNTEAFF
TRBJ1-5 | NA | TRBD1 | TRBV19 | TGTGCCAGTAGACGTACGACCGGGACAGGGGATCATCAGCCCCAGCATTTT | CASRRTTGTGDHQPQHF
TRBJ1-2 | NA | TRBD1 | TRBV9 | TGTGCCAGCAGCGTAGAAGCAGGGGGCATTGATGGCTACACCTTC | CASSVEAGGIDGYTF
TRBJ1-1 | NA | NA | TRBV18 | TGTGCCAGCTCACCACCGTTACAGCGTAACACTGAAGCTTTCTTT | CASSPPLQRNTEAFF
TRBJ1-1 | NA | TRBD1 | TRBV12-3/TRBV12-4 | TGTGCCAGCAGCTACCAGGGGGCTCGGGCTTTCTTT | CASSYQGARAFF
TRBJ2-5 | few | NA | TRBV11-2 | TGTGCCAGCAGCTTAGAGAACCTTCCGGAGACCCAGTACTTC | CASSLENLPETQYF
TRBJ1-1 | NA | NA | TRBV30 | TGTGCCTGGAGTGTAGGGACAAACATGAACACTGAAGCTTTCTTT | CAWSVGTNMNTEAFF
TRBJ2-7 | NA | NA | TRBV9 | TGTGCCAGCAGCGTAGATCAGCTTTCCGGCGAGCAGTACTTC | CASSVDQLSGEQYF
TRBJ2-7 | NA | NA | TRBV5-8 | TGTGCCAGCAGCGAGCCCGGGACCGGTCCCTGGGAGCAGTACTTC | CASSEPGTGPWEQYF
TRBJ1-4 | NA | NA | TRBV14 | TGTGCCAGCAGCCGGGGGTACAATGAAAAACTGTTTTTT | CASSRGYNEKLFF
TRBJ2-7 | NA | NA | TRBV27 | TGTGCCAGCAGTTTATCCTCCAGGCCCGAGACTTACGAGCAGTACTTC | CASSLSSRPETYEQYF
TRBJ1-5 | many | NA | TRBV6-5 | TGTGCCAGCGGTAGCAATCAGCCCCAGCATTTT | CASGSNQPQHF
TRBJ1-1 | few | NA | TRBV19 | TGTGCCAGTAGTATAGATCCGGCGGTTGAAGCTTTCTTT | CASSIDPAVEAFF
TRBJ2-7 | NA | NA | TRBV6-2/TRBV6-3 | TGTGCCAGCAGTAGGATTCCCTACGAGCAGTACTTC | CASSRIPYEQYF
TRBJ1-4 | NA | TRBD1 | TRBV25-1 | TGTGCCAGCAGTGTCGGACAGGGGGCGGGGAGTGAAAAACTGTTTTTT | CASSVGQGAGSEKLFF
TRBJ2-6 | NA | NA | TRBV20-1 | TGCAGTGCTAGTATAACAGGGGCCAACGTCCTGACTTTC | CSASITGANVLTF
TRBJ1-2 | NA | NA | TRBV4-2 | TGTGCCAGCAGCCAAGATGGGATTAGCGGCTACACCTTC | CASSQDGISGYTF
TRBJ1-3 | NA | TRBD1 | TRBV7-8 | TGTGCCAGCAGCGTCGACAGGGGGGGGCCTGGAAACACCATATATTTT | CASSVDRGGPGNTIYF
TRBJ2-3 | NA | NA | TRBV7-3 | TGTGCCAGCAGCGAGGACAGCCGAAGCACAGATACGCAGTATTTT | CASSEDSRSTDTQYF
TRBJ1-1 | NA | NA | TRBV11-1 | TGTGCCAGCAGCTTACTAGGGGCGAACACTGAAGCTTTCTTT | CASSLLGANTEAFF
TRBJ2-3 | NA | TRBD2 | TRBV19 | TGTGCCAGTAGTATGTTGCGGGGGGGTAGCACAGATACGCAGTATTTT | CASSMLRGGSTDTQYF
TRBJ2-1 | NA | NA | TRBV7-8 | TGTGCCAGCAGCTCCCGGACAGCAAACAATGAGCAGTTCTTC | CASSSRTANNEQFF
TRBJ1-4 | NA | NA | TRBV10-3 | TGTGCCATCAGTGAGTCGACTTTGGGGCCAAATGAAAAACTGTTTTTT | CAISESTLGPNEKLFF
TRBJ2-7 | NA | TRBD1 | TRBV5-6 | TGTGCCAGCAGCGGCCCCCAGGACAGGGGGTATTACGAGCAGTACTTC | CASSGPQDRGYYEQYF
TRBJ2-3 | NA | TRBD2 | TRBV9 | TGTGCCAGCAGCGTACTAGCGGGAGGGCCTCTCACAGATACGCAGTATTTT | CASSVLAGGPLTDTQYF
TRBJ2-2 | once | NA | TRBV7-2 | TGTGCCAGCAGCCCCTCGACAGTCCTGGGCGGGGAGCTGTTTTTT | CASSPSTVLGGELFF
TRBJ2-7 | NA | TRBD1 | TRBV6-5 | TGTGCCAGCGCAAGCCCGGGACAGGGGGCCGAGCAGTACTTC | CASASPGQGAEQYF
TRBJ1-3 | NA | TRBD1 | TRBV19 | TGTGCCAGTAGTACCGGGACAGTGGCTGGAAACACCATATATTTT | CASSTGTVAGNTIYF
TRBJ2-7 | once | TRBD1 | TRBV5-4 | TGTGCCAGCAGCTTGGGGGGACAGTTCTACGAGCAGTACTTC | CASSLGGQFYEQYF
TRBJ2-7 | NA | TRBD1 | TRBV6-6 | TGTGCCAGCAGACGGGACAGTCCCTACGAGCAGTACTTC | CASRRDSPYEQYF
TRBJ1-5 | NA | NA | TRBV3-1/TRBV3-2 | TGTGCCAGCAGCCAAAGCCATGGGCCCCAGCATTTT | CASSQSHGPQHF
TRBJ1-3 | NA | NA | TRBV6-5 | TGTGCCAGCAGCCTTGGGGGCTCTGGAAACACCATATATTTT | CASSLGGSGNTIYF